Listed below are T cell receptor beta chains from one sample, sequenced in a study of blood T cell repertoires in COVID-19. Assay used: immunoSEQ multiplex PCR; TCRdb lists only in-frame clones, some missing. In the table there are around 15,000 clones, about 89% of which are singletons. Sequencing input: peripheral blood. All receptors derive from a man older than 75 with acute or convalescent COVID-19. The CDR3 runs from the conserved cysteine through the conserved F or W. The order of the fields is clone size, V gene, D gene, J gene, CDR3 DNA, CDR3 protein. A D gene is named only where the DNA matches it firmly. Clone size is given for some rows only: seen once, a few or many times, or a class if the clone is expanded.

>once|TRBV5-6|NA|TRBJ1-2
TGTGCCAGCAGCTCGGATGTAAAACCGGGGGGCTACACCTTC
CASSSDVKPGGYTF
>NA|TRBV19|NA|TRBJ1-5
TGTGCCAGTACCCTTTATGGGGGGGGCGCATTTGGCAATCAGCCCCAGCATTTT
CASTLYGGGAFGNQPQHF
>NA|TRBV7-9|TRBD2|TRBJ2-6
TGTGCCACCCCGGGGAGGGGAGGGTCTGGGGCCAACGTCCTGACTTTC
CATPGRGGSGANVLTF
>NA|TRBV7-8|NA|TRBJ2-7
TGTGCCAGCAGCTCCTGGACTGGAGTGGGGGAGCAGTACTTC
CASSSWTGVGEQYF
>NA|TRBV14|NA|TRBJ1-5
TGTGCCAGCAGCCGTCCCGCCGGACAGAGCAATCAGCCCCAGCATTTT
CASSRPAGQSNQPQHF
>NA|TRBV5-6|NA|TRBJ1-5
TGTGCCAGCAGCGCGGGGGGCAATCAGCCCCAGCATTTT
CASSAGGNQPQHF
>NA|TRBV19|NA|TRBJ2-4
TGTGCCAGTAGTAGGGGGGGCGCGGAAAACATTCAGTACTTC
CASSRGGAENIQYF
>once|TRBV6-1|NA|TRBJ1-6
TGTGCCAGCAGTGAAGTCCGAAAGACTCTCCCCCTCCACTTT
CASSEVRKTLPLHF
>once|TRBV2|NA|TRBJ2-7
TGTGCCAGCAGGGGCATCAGCTCCTACGAGCAGTACTTC
CASRGISSYEQYF
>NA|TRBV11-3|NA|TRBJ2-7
TGTGCCAGCAGCTACCCCGACCGACGGGATTCAGACGAGCAGTACTTC
CASSYPDRRDSDEQYF
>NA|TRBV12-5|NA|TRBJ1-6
TGTGCTAGTGGTTTGGGCAGGGTAGGTTCACCCCTCCACTTT
CASGLGRVGSPLHF
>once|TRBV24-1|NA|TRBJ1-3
TGTGCCACCAGTGACCCCCAGGGATCTGGAAACACCATATATTTT
CATSDPQGSGNTIYF
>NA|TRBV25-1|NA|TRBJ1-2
TGTGCCAGCAGTCTCCCAGGGGTATCAGACTATGGCTACACCTTC
CASSLPGVSDYGYTF
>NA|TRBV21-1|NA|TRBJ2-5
TGTGCCAGCAGCAAGGGCGAGACCCAGTACTTC
CASSKGETQYF